Presented here are 13 T cell receptor beta chains from one specimen sequenced in a study of T cells in Graves' hyperthyroidism and ophthalmopathy. There were TCR beta CDR3 regions amplified from RNA transcripts. The study used the HTBI primer set for a first-round RT-PCR of the TCR CDR3. TCRdb re-called the multiplex PCR reads through MiXCR, storing one row per CDR3 protein. Of 300,000 to 450,000 distinct CDR3 sequences in the sample, 14% were seen once. The sample was blood. The receptor set was obtained from a woman aged 60-75 years with Graves' hyperthyroidism.

This clonotype was seen ten or more times. The chain carries TRBV5-1 and TRBJ2-5; perhaps D is TRBD1 or TRBD2 (5 bases each). Germline values: CDR1 SGHRS, CDR2 YFSETQ. V was shortened by 4 bases and J by 2 bases, with 9 bases between the two germline ends. This CDR3 contains 13 residues. In DNA form, the CDR3 reads TGCGCCAGCAGCAGGGACGGACAAGAGACCCAGTACTTC. Residues: CASSRDGQETQYF. Full variable domain (remainder filled in from reference TRBV5-1 and TRBJ2-5): KAGVTQTPRYLIKTRGQQVTLSCSPISGHRSVSWYQQTPGQGLQFLFEYFSETQRNKGNFPGRFSGRQFSNSRSEMNVSTLELGDSALYLCASSRDGQETQYFGPGTRLLVL.

This clonotype was detected many times. The chain has TRBV5-1 and TRBJ1-1; 9 bases are shared with TRBD1. The junction had 1 base not matched to a gene; V was cut back by 7 bases and J by 0 bases. The germline V gene encodes CDR1 SGHRS and CDR2 YFSETQ. This CDR3 has 13 amino acids. The CDR3 sequence: CASGDRVNTEAFF. CDR3 bases: TGCGCCAGCGGGGACAGGGTGAACACTGAAGCTTTCTTT.

The chain combines TRBV7-9 with TRBJ1-6; D possibly corresponds to TRBD1 (5 bases). The germline V gene has CDR1 SEHNR and CDR2 FQNEAQ (reference sequence). V was trimmed by 5 bases and J by 10 bases, leaving 12 bases between them. This CDR3 contains 13 residues. The CDR3 protein is CASSLTGGSPLHF. The CDR3 DNA reads as TGTGCCAGCAGCCTTACTGGGGGATCACCCCTCCACTTT. Based on the CDR3 plus reference TRBV7-9 and TRBJ1-6, the full variable domain is DTGVSQNPRHKITKRGQNVTFRCDPISEHNRLYWYRQTLGQGPEFLTYFQNEAQLEKSRLLSDRFSAERPKGSFSTLEIQRTEQGDSAMYLCASSLTGGSPLHFGNGTRLTVT.

This clonotype was detected many times. This chain joins TRBV11-2 and TRBJ2-7; D could derive from TRBD1 or TRBD2 (5 bases each). Germline-derived CDR1 and CDR2 are SGHAT and FQNNGV. The CDR3 has 15 residues. V lost 2 bases and J lost 4, with 15 bases in between. Here the CDR3 reads CASSLRVGAGYEQYF. The CDR3 DNA follows: TGTGCCAGCAGCTTAAGGGTCGGGGCCGGGTACGAGCAGTACTTC.

There are many counts of this clonotype. The chain has TRBV6-1 and TRBJ2-7; D might be TRBD2 (5 bases). V lost 6 bases to trimming and J lost 4 bases, with 13 bases between them. This CDR3 has 13 amino acids. Germline values: CDR1 MNHNS, CDR2 SASEGT. CDR3 protein: CASSSRTGYEQYF. For the CDR3, the DNA is TGTGCCAGCAGCTCACGGACTGGGTACGAGCAGTACTTC.

The V and J genes are TRBV30 and TRBJ1-1, with a tentative D call TRBD1 (5 bases). The V end was cut by 3 bases, the J end by 3 bases, with 20 bases between. There are 16 residues in the CDR3. Germline CDR1 reads GTSNPN; CDR2 reads SVGIG (reference sequence). This chain's CDR3 is CAWRRDPGFRDTEAFF. The DNA for the CDR3 is TGTGCCTGGAGGAGGGATCCAGGGTTTAGGGACACTGAAGCTTTCTTT.

The genes are TRBV4-1 and TRBJ2-1, with D tentatively TRBD1 or TRBD2 (6 bases each). Looked up from germline, CDR1 is MGHRA and CDR2 is YSYEKL. The CDR3 contains 15 residues. With 4 bases removed from V and 6 bases from J, the gap between germline ends came to 16 bases. CDR3 in amino acids: CASSLLGGQLNEQFF. CDR3 nucleotides: TGCGCCAGCAGCCTTCTAGGGGGGCAGCTCAATGAGCAGTTCTTC.

This clonotype came up many times. Here the CDR3 DNA reads TGCAGTGCTCGGCTAGCGGGAACAGATACGCAGTATTTT. Its translation is CSARLAGTDTQYF. The rearrangement uses TRBV20-1 and TRBJ2-3; TRBD2 aligns across 9 bases. Germline CDR1 is DFQATT and CDR2 is SNEGSKA (reference sequence). V was pared by 5 bases and J by 3 bases, with 3 bases of the junction left unmatched. This CDR3 is built from 13 residues.

In this sample, this clonotype turned up a few times. This chain links TRBV19 with TRBJ2-3; D uncertain. V lost 4 bases, J lost 0 bases, and 8 bases lay in between. The length of the CDR3 is 14 residues. Germline V gene data show CDR1 as LNHDA and CDR2 as SQIVND (reference sequence). This CDR3 reads CASSTPVSTDTQYF. The CDR3 nucleotides read TGTGCCAGTAGTACACCGGTCAGCACAGATACGCAGTATTTT.

Ten or more counts support this clonotype. The CDR3 loop is CASSGTSGGTDTQYF. CDR3 nucleotide sequence: TGTGCCAGCAGTGGCACTAGCGGGGGCACAGATACGCAGTATTTT. This sequence joins TRBV2 and TRBJ2-3, with 10 bases matching TRBD2. Germline-derived CDR1 and CDR2 are SNHLY and FYNNEI. Unmatched junction bases numbered 2, after V lost 4 bases and J lost 1 base. This CDR3 spans 15 amino acids.

The sample holds a few counts of this clonotype. The V gene is TRBV24-1, the J gene TRBJ2-3; possible D gene TRBD1, 6 bases. The V end was cut by 4 bases, the J end by 2 bases, with 18 bases between. Per the germline V gene, CDR1 is KGHDR and CDR2 is SFDVKD. The CDR3 contains 17 residues. The CDR3 protein is CATSDITRDTNTDTQYF. The CDR3 nucleotides read TGTGCCACCAGTGACATCACCCGGGACACCAACACAGATACGCAGTATTTT.

As to this clonotype: A much more abundant neighbour one base away suggests this may be a read error. The rearrangement joins TRBV18 to TRBJ1-3, with unresolved D. With 1 base removed from V and 2 bases from J, the gap between germline ends came to 9 bases. Germline V gives CDR1 KGHSH, CDR2 LQKENI. CDR3 length equals 15 residues. CDR3 protein: CASSPRVATGNTIYF. As DNA, the CDR3 is TGTGCCAGCTCACCACGGGTTGCCACTGGAAACACCATATATTTT.

The chain has TRBV10-3 and TRBJ2-3, with 8 bases aligning to TRBD1. Germline V gene lookup returns CDR1 ENHRY and CDR2 SYGVKD. CDR3 length: 16 residues. Unmatched junction bases numbered 9, after V lost 7 bases and J lost 0 bases. Here the CDR3 DNA reads TGTGCCATCACCGCCCGACAGGGGACTAGCACAGATACGCAGTATTTT. Protein product: CAITARQGTSTDTQYF.